Listed below are T cell receptor beta chains from one sample, sequenced in a study of blood T cell dynamics during melanoma immunotherapy. Clones were sequenced by immunoSEQ multiplex PCR, and TCRdb holds only the in-frame ones, with some missing. Of 1,500 to 2,000 clones in the sample, around 80% were seen once. The specimen was blood, collected from a patient treated with checkpoint blockade. Source of these receptors: a human donor with melanoma. CDR3s include the opening cysteine and the closing phenylalanine or tryptophan. The D gene is left open where the match is weak. The listing skips clone size in some rows; elsewhere it reads once, few, many or a size class.

V	J	D	size	DNA	CDR3
TRBV19	TRBJ2-1	TRBD2	-	TGTGCCAGTAGTATAGGGCGGGAGAATGAGCAGTTCTTC	CASSIGRENEQFF
TRBV5-8	TRBJ1-1	-	few	TGTGCCAGCAGCGCAGACGAGAACACTGAAGCTTTCTTT	CASSADENTEAFF
TRBV6-6	TRBJ1-1	-	-	TGTGCCAGCAGTTACGGTATTGAAGCTTTCTTT	CASSYGIEAFF
TRBV11-3	TRBJ2-7	TRBD1	-	TGTGCCAGCAGCTTAGACGGGACAGGGGGTATCTACGAGCAGTACTTC	CASSLDGTGGIYEQYF
TRBV21-1	TRBJ2-3	-	-	TGTGCCAGCAATAGGTCCCCTCGACAGACTAGCGGGGGGGCGGGAGATACGCAGTATTTT	CASNRSPRQTSGGAGDTQYF
TRBV9	TRBJ2-7	-	large	TGTGCCAGCAGCGGTTCCCCAAAGCTGGTTTCCTACGAGCAGTACTTC	CASSGSPKLVSYEQYF
TRBV7-8	TRBJ1-2	-	-	TGTGCCAGCAGGACAGGAGACTATGGCTACACCTTC	CASRTGDYGYTF
TRBV10-3	TRBJ2-2	TRBD2	-	TGTGCCATCAGTGCCGCGGGGGGGCCTGTCGGGGAGCTGTTTTTT	CAISAAGGPVGELFF
TRBV19	TRBJ2-7	TRBD1	-	TGTGCCAGTAGTATGAACAGGGGTGAGGAGCAGTACTTC	CASSMNRGEEQYF
TRBV5-1	TRBJ2-5	TRBD2	once	TGCGCCAGCAGCTCGACTAGCGCGTCAGAGACCCAGTACTTC	CASSSTSASETQYF
TRBV27	TRBJ2-2	-	-	TGTGCCAGCAGTTCAGGAGGGCAAAACACCGGGGAGCTGTTTTTT	CASSSGGQNTGELFF
TRBV6-5	TRBJ2-1	-	-	TGTGCCAGCAGCAAGCAGAGGAGCTCCTACAATGAGCAGTTCTTC	CASSKQRSSYNEQFF
TRBV28	TRBJ1-2	-	-	TGTGCCAGCAGTCCCGCAAGGTATGGCTACACCTTC	CASSPARYGYTF
TRBV7-3	TRBJ2-3	TRBD2	-	TGTGCCAGCAGCTTAAGGATAGCGGGGGGCCCCACAGATACGCAGTATTTT	CASSLRIAGGPTDTQYF
TRBV7-9	TRBJ1-2	-	-	TGTGCCAGCAGCCTAGGTCGGGGTAAGGACTATGGCTACACCTTC	CASSLGRGKDYGYTF
TRBV5-1	TRBJ2-1	TRBD1	few	TGCGCCAGCAGCCCCCTTATGGACAGGGCACTTCTCGATGAGCAGTTCTTC	CASSPLMDRALLDEQFF
TRBV5-6	TRBJ1-2	-	-	TGTGCCAGCAGCTCGGATCCTAGAGGCTACACCTTC	CASSSDPRGYTF
TRBV5-1	TRBJ2-2	TRBD2	-	TGCGCCAGCAGGCCGCCGGGACTAGCCTCGACCGGGGAGCTGTTTTTT	CASRPPGLASTGELFF
TRBV6-5	TRBJ1-5	-	-	TGTGCCAGCAGGGTCGCGGGGAATCAGCCCCAGCATTTT	CASRVAGNQPQHF
TRBV5-5	TRBJ2-7	-	-	TGTGCCAGCAGCTTGGAACTGTTCTCCTACGAGCAGTACTTC	CASSLELFSYEQYF
TRBV19	TRBJ2-2	TRBD2	-	TGTGCCAGTAGTACACCCCCGGGCGGGGGGCTCACCGGGGAGCTGTTTTTT	CASSTPPGGGLTGELFF
TRBV18	TRBJ1-2	-	few	TGTGCCAGCTCACCATTAAACGGACAGAAGTATGGCTACACCTTC	CASSPLNGQKYGYTF
TRBV7-8	TRBJ1-5	-	few	TGTGCCAGCAGCTTATCAGGGGATCAGCCCCAGCATTTT	CASSLSGDQPQHF
TRBV13	TRBJ1-2	-	-	TGTGCCAGCAGCTTAGAAGGAGAGACTAACTATGGCTACACCTTC	CASSLEGETNYGYTF
TRBV6-5	TRBJ1-1	-	once	TGTGCCAGCATTTCGACAGGTCTGGGCACTGAAGCTTTCTTT	CASISTGLGTEAFF
TRBV11-3	TRBJ1-4	-	-	TGTGCCAGCAGCTTAGAAGGACGGGCTAATGAAAAACTGTTTTTT	CASSLEGRANEKLFF
TRBV13	TRBJ2-7	-	large	TGTGCCAGCAGCTTAGTAGGGGGAACTGGCGAGCAGTACTTC	CASSLVGGTGEQYF
TRBV4-3	TRBJ2-6	-	-	TGCGCCAGCAGCCAAGATTACAGCTCTGGGGCCAACGTCCTGACTTTC	CASSQDYSSGANVLTF
TRBV6-4	TRBJ2-3	TRBD1	-	TGTGCCAGCATCCAGAACCCGGGACAGGGCCCAGATACGCAGTATTTT	CASIQNPGQGPDTQYF
TRBV18	TRBJ1-5	-	-	TGTGCCAGCTCACCTGAAAGGGGGTACAATCAGCCCCAGCATTTT	CASSPERGYNQPQHF
TRBV6-5	TRBJ1-1	-	once	TGTGCCAGCAGTTACTCTTCAGGGCTGAACACTGAAGCTTTCTTT	CASSYSSGLNTEAFF
TRBV4-3	TRBJ2-3	-	-	TGCGCCAGCAGCCAAGATTCGGGGGGCAGTGGAGATACGCAGTATTTT	CASSQDSGGSGDTQYF
TRBV14	TRBJ1-2	TRBD1	-	TGTGCCAGCAGAAAACAGGGGGTTGCCTATGGCTACACCTTC	CASRKQGVAYGYTF
TRBV7-8	TRBJ1-2	-	few	TGTGCCAGCAGCTTAGAGGCGATTAACTATGGCTACACCTTC	CASSLEAINYGYTF
TRBV28	TRBJ1-5	-	few	TGTGCCAGCAGTTTTCCTGGACAGCTCAATCAGCCCCAGCATTTT	CASSFPGQLNQPQHF
TRBV11-3	TRBJ2-5	-	-	TGTGCCAGCAGCCCCCGCCCCGGGACCCAGTACTTC	CASSPRPGTQYF
TRBV2	TRBJ1-5	-	-	TGTGCCAGCAGTGGCCAAGGAGATAGCAATCAGCCCCAGCATTTT	CASSGQGDSNQPQHF
TRBV7-2	TRBJ1-5	-	-	TGTGCCAGCAGCTTAGATGGCAGGCGAGGGGGTCAGCCCCAGCATTTT	CASSLDGRRGGQPQHF
TRBV6-5	TRBJ2-3	-	-	TGTGCCAGCAGTTCTCGGGATACGCAGTATTTT	CASSSRDTQYF
TRBV2	TRBJ2-7	TRBD2	large	TGTGCCAGCAGTTTCGCGGGGGGGGGCGGATACGAGCAGTACTTC	CASSFAGGGGYEQYF
TRBV7-9	TRBJ2-2	-	-	TGTGCCAGCAGCTTGGCGGAGGTCGGGGAGCTGTTTTTT	CASSLAEVGELFF
TRBV2	TRBJ1-2	-	few	TGTGCCAGCAGTGAGACTCGCTACACCTTC	CASSETRYTF
TRBV7-8	TRBJ2-5	-	-	TGTGCCAGCAGCTTCTCTTGGGTCCAAGAGACCCAGTACTTC	CASSFSWVQETQYF
TRBV7-9	TRBJ1-5	-	-	TGTGCCAGCAGCTTTGGGCCCTATAGCAATCAGCCCCAGCATTTT	CASSFGPYSNQPQHF
TRBV7-2	TRBJ1-4	-	-	TGTGCCAGCAGCTTACAGGGGCAGGAAAATGAAAAACTGTTTTTT	CASSLQGQENEKLFF
TRBV6-6	TRBJ2-7	-	-	TGTGCCAGCAGTTACGGTGTGGACGGTCCCTACGAGCAGTACTTC	CASSYGVDGPYEQYF
TRBV6-1	TRBJ2-6	TRBD2	-	TGTGCCAGCAGTGTGGGCGGGGGAGTGACTGGGGCCAACGTCCTGACTTTC	CASSVGGGVTGANVLTF
TRBV18	TRBJ2-1	TRBD2	-	TGTGCCAGCTCACCAGTTCAACTAGCGGACAATGAGCAGTTCTTC	CASSPVQLADNEQFF
TRBV2	TRBJ2-1	-	-	TGTGCCAGCAGTGACGGGTGGCGAGGGAGCTCCTACAATGAGCAGTTCTTC	CASSDGWRGSSYNEQFF
TRBV6-1	TRBJ1-2	-	-	TGTGCCAGCAGTCCCCCGGGACTACCACCCCCTGGCTACACCTTC	CASSPPGLPPPGYTF
TRBV4-3	TRBJ1-2	-	few	TGCGCCAGCAGCCAAGACAGGGTCTATGGCTACACCTTC	CASSQDRVYGYTF
TRBV11-3	TRBJ2-7	-	once	TGTGCCAGCAGCTTAAGTGAGAACTACGAGCAGTACTTC	CASSLSENYEQYF
TRBV7-2	TRBJ1-6	-	once	TGTGCCAGCAGCCCCCAGGGTTTGGATAATTCACCCCTCCACTTT	CASSPQGLDNSPLHF
TRBV6-1	TRBJ1-1	TRBD1	-	TGTGCCAGCAGTGTTCGGAGGGGGCACGACACTGAAGCTTTCTTT	CASSVRRGHDTEAFF
TRBV7-9	TRBJ2-7	-	-	TGTGCCAGCAGCCCACAGGTCAGCTCCTACGAGCAGTACTTC	CASSPQVSSYEQYF
TRBV4-3	TRBJ2-5	TRBD2	few	TGCGCCAGCAGCCTCGGACTAGCGGGGGGGGAAGAGACCCAGTACTTC	CASSLGLAGGEETQYF
TRBV9	TRBJ2-5	TRBD2	-	TGTGCCAGCAGCGTAGCTTCCCTAGCGGAGCAAGAGACCCAGTACTTC	CASSVASLAEQETQYF
TRBV7-9	TRBJ1-6	-	-	TGTGCCAGCAGCTTAGTAGGTCAGGGAGTACCCCTCCACTTT	CASSLVGQGVPLHF
TRBV7-2	TRBJ2-7	-	-	TGTGCCAGCAACCCTCGGGCGGGGCCCTACGAGCAGTACTTC	CASNPRAGPYEQYF
TRBV7-9	TRBJ2-1	-	few	TGTGCCAGCAGCTTAGCGGGGGGCCCATTGGATGAGCAGTTCTTC	CASSLAGGPLDEQFF